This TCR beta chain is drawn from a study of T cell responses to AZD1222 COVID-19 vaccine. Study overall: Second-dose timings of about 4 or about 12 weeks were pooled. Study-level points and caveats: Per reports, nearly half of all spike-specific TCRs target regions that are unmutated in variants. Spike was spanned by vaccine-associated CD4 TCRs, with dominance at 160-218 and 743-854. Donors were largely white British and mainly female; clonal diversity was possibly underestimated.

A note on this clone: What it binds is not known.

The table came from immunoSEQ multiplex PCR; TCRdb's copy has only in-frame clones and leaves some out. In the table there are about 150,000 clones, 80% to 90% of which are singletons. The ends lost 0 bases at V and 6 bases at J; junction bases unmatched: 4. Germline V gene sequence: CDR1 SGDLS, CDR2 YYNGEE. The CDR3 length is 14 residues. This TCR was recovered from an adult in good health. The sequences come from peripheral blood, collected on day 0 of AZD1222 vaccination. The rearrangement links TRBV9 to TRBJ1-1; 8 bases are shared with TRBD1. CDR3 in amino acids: CASSVEDRVAEAFF. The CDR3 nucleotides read TGTGCCAGCAGCGTAGAGGACAGGGTGGCTGAAGCTTTCTTT. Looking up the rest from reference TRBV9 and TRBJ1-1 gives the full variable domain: DSGVTQTPKHLITATGQRVTLRCSPRSGDLSVYWYQQSLDQGLQFLIQYYNGEERAKGNILERFSAQQFPDLHSELNLSSLELGDSALYFCASSVEDRVAEAFFGQGTRLTVV.